Listed here are 5 T cell receptor beta chains from one sample, sequenced in a study of CD8+ T cells in alopecia areata. cDNA prepared by RNA extraction and subsequent reverse transcription served as the template for sequencing. Data came from immunoSEQ multiplex PCR; TCRdb stores just in-frame clones and leaves some out. The sample consists of about 200,000 clones, approximately 56% of them appearing once. Treatment: oral pan-JAK inhibitor, 5-10 mg twice daily. The source material was CD4+ T cells sorted from blood, sampled at week 4, from a patient treated with tofacitinib. These TCRs come from a human donor with alopecia areata.

The J gene is TRBJ2-1, the V gene TRBV4-2; TRBD2 matches at 8 bases. This CDR3 is 16 amino acids long. Germline V lookup: CDR1 LGHNA, CDR2 YNFKEQ. The ends lost 6 bases at V and 0 bases at J; junction bases unmatched: 7. The CDR3 loop is CASSKIAGSSYNEQFF. CDR3 coding DNA: TGTGCCAGCAGTAAAATAGCGGGGAGCTCCTACAATGAGCAGTTCTTC.

The chain couples TRBV6-1 to TRBJ2-3; D ambiguous. Germline-derived CDR1 and CDR2 are MNHNS and SASEGT. This CDR3 is built from 15 residues. Trimming shortened V by 2 bases and J by 4 bases, and 13 bases separated the two germline ends. The CDR3 is CASSERSRVSDTQYF. CDR3 nucleotide sequence: TGTGCCAGCAGTGAAAGGAGCCGAGTGTCAGATACGCAGTATTTT.

This chain connects TRBV6-1 to TRBJ2-7; D gene unclear. This CDR3 is built from 15 residues. The V and J ends lost 0 bases and 1 base respectively, with 10 bases between them. In germline, CDR1 is MNHNS, CDR2 SASEGT. CDR3 in amino acids: CASSEAFRQSYEQYF. In DNA, the CDR3 is TGTGCCAGCAGTGAAGCATTTCGGCAGTCCTACGAGCAGTACTTC.

The J gene is TRBJ1-2, the V gene TRBV11-2; no clear D. The length of the CDR3 is 14 residues. Germline V gene data show CDR1 as SGHAT and CDR2 as FQNNGV. V lost 5 bases and J 4 bases, leaving 14 bases between the germline ends. This chain's CDR3 is CASSPLDWSYGYTF. CDR3 sequence (DNA): TGTGCCAGCAGCCCACTCGATTGGAGCTATGGCTACACCTTC.

This clone has more than one count but fewer than ten. The sample carries other DNA sequences with the same CDR3. The rearrangement joins TRBV2 to TRBJ1-2; 8 bases match TRBD1. The CDR3 covers 13 residues. Germline lookup yields CDR1 SNHLY and CDR2 FYNNEI. V dropped 2 bases and J dropped 4; count of bases not matched to a gene: 0. The CDR3 DNA follows: TGTGCCAGCAGTGAACAGGGGGCCTATGGCTACACCTTC. Amino acids: CASSEQGAYGYTF.